Shown below are 18 T cell receptor beta chains from a single sample sequenced in a study of blood T cell repertoires in COVID-19. Assay used: immunoSEQ multiplex PCR; TCRdb lists only in-frame clones, some missing. The repertoire holds about 180,000 clones, with less than 85% as singletons. Sequencing was performed on PBMCs or T cells enriched from blood (not recorded which). The source of these receptors is a man between 60 and 70 years old who had recovered from COVID-19.

The chain joins TRBV11-3 to TRBJ2-7, with 8 positions matching TRBD1. J gave up 6 bases and V 1 base, and 2 bases lay outside the gene matches. The CDR3 spans 13 residues. Per the germline V gene, CDR1 is SGHNT and CDR2 is YENEEA. The chain's CDR3 is CASSLGTGIEQYF. The CDR3 region has the DNA TGTGCCAGCAGCTTAGGGACAGGGATCGAGCAGTACTTC.

This sequence joins TRBV14 and TRBJ2-7; D is undetermined. The CDR3 sequence is 13 residues long. Germline-derived CDR1 and CDR2 are SGHDN and FVKESK. V was cut by 3 bases and J by 2 bases, with 8 bases left in between. CDR3 nucleotides: TGTGCCAGCAGCCAGAAAGCTACCTACGAGCAGTACTTC. Translation gives CASSQKATYEQYF.

The CDR3 protein is CASSTPLVRFKYAGYTF. The CDR3 DNA is TGTGCCAGTAGTACTCCCTTAGTACGGTTCAAATATGCTGGCTACACCTTC. The J gene is TRBJ1-2, the V gene TRBV19, with D hard to call. Deletions cut 4 bases from V and 7 bases from J, with 25 bases between. The CDR3 is made up of 17 amino acids. The germline V gene encodes CDR1 LNHDA and CDR2 SQIVND (reference sequence).

This clone was seen once. J is TRBJ2-7 and V is TRBV18; 10 nucleotides agree with TRBD2. From germline, CDR1 is KGHSH and CDR2 LQKENI. This CDR3 contains 15 residues. The trim removed 0 bases at V and 6 bases at J, leaving 5 bases unmatched. CDR3 sequence: CASSPPASGRIEQYF. CDR3 coding DNA: TGTGCCAGCTCACCACCCGCTAGCGGGAGAATCGAGCAGTACTTC.

Only a few counts were recorded for this clone. The rearrangement links TRBV11-1 to TRBJ2-3; no clear D gene. The CDR3 totals 16 residues. Germline V gene lookup returns CDR1 SGHAT and CDR2 FQDESV (reference sequence). V lost 7 bases, J lost 4 bases, and 21 bases lay in between. CDR3 sequence: CASTLQLRSDADTQYF. The CDR3 DNA is TGTGCCAGCACCCTCCAACTGAGGAGCGACGCAGATACGCAGTATTTT.

V usage is TRBV18 and J usage is TRBJ1-2; D remains ambiguous. The CDR3 is made up of 15 amino acids. V dropped 0 bases and J dropped 1 base, with 9 bases sitting between them. Germline CDR1 and CDR2: KGHSH and LQKENI. The DNA of the CDR3 is TGTGCCAGCTCACCACCGCCACAGTTTAACTATGGCTACACCTTC. Its protein is CASSPPPQFNYGYTF. Complete variable domain (other parts from reference TRBV18 and TRBJ1-2): NAGVMQNPRHLVRRRGQEARLRCSPMKGHSHVYWYRQLPEEGLKFMVYLQKENIIDESGMPKERFSAEFPKEGPSILRIQQVVRGDSAAYFCASSPPPQFNYGYTFGSGTRLTVV.

The V call is TRBV18, the J call TRBJ1-1; maybe TRBD1 (5 bases). The CDR3 has 15 residues. Germline V gives CDR1 KGHSH, CDR2 LQKENI. V lost 0 bases to trimming and J lost 0 bases, with 8 bases between them. The CDR3 nucleotides read TGTGCCAGCTCACCACCGGGGGGGGTGAACACTGAAGCTTTCTTT. It codes for CASSPPGGVNTEAFF.

This clone was seen just once. J is TRBJ2-2 and V is TRBV5-1, with 14 nucleotides matching TRBD2. Trimming at V came to 3 bases and at J to 5 bases, leaving 3 bases not matched to a gene. Germline lookup yields CDR1 SGHRS and CDR2 YFSETQ. This CDR3 has 16 amino acids. This chain's CDR3 is CASSSGTSGRTGELFF. The CDR3 DNA is TGCGCCAGCAGCTCCGGGACTAGCGGGAGAACCGGGGAGCTGTTTTTT. The full variable domain, rest sourced from reference TRBV5-1 and TRBJ2-2, is KAGVTQTPRYLIKTRGQQVTLSCSPISGHRSVSWYQQTPGQGLQFLFEYFSETQRNKGNFPGRFSGRQFSNSRSEMNVSTLELGDSALYLCASSSGTSGRTGELFFGEGSRLTVL.

The chain couples TRBV6-4 to TRBJ2-3; 8 bases match TRBD2. Trimming cost V 4 bases and J 0 bases; bases outside gene matches: 0. The V gene's germline CDR1 is MRHNA and CDR2 SNTAGT. The CDR3 spans 14 residues. CDR3 nucleotides: TGTGCCAGCAGTGCTAGCGGGAGCACAGATACGCAGTATTTT. The encoded protein is CASSASGSTDTQYF.

This clone has a handful of counts. This sequence joins TRBV7-6 and TRBJ1-5, with 7 bases fitting TRBD1. The length of the CDR3 is 20 residues. Unmatched junction bases numbered 19, after V lost 5 bases and J lost 0 bases. Per germline, CDR1 SGHVS and CDR2 FNYEAQ. Here the CDR3 reads CASSRRNGTVLPSSNQPQHF. In DNA form, the CDR3 reads TGTGCCAGCAGCCGAAGGAACGGGACAGTTCTTCCCTCTAGCAATCAGCCCCAGCATTTT.

The V call is TRBV24-1, the J call TRBJ1-2; no clear D gene. Germline-derived CDR1 and CDR2 are KGHDR and SFDVKD. V lost 5 bases and J 2 bases, leaving 11 bases between the germline ends. There are 14 residues in the CDR3. The CDR3 nucleotides are TGTGCCACCAGTGGGGGAGTCGACAACTATGGCTACACCTTC. This codes for CATSGGVDNYGYTF.

The J gene is TRBJ1-3, the V gene TRBV11-2; perhaps TRBD1 as D (5 bases). Germline-derived CDR1 and CDR2 are SGHAT and FQNNGV. V dropped 1 base and J dropped 3 bases, with 19 bases sitting between them. The CDR3 loop spans 18 amino acids. The CDR3 nucleotides read TGTGCCAGCAGCTTAGCTCATCCAGGACAACCCGTTGGAAACACCATATATTTT. This translates into CASSLAHPGQPVGNTIYF. Full variable domain (remainder filled in from reference TRBV11-2 and TRBJ1-3): EAGVAQSPRYKIIEKRQSVAFWCNPISGHATLYWYQQILGQGPKLLIQFQNNGVVDDSQLPKDRFSAERLKGVDSTLKIQPAKLEDSAVYLCASSLAHPGQPVGNTIYFGEGSWLTVV.

The J gene is TRBJ2-5, the V gene TRBV5-5; 7 nucleotides line up with TRBD1. J gave up 2 bases and V 1 base, and 11 bases lay outside the gene matches. The CDR3 consists of 17 residues. Germline V CDR1 and CDR2: SGHKS, YYEKEE (reference sequence). For the CDR3, the DNA is TGTGCCAGCAGCTTGCAAATTCGGAGCAGGGGGCAAGAGACCCAGTACTTC. Translating gives CASSLQIRSRGQETQYF.

The chain combines TRBV7-8 with TRBJ2-1; the match to TRBD2 covers 10 bases. The germline gives CDR1 SGHVS, CDR2 FQNEAQ. Losses at the gene ends were 0 bases for V and 3 bases for J; bases not matched to a gene: 14. CDR3 length equals 20 residues. The CDR3 here is CASSLAIQGLAKSRYNEQFF. For the CDR3, the DNA is TGTGCCAGCAGCTTAGCAATCCAGGGACTAGCGAAAAGCCGCTACAATGAGCAGTTCTTC.

J is TRBJ1-6 and V is TRBV4-1; maybe TRBD1 (5 bases). The CDR3 sequence is 15 residues long. Trimming pared 1 base from V and 9 bases from J, leaving 13 bases between. Germline V gene sequence: CDR1 MGHRA, CDR2 YSYEKL. This CDR3 reads CASSQAAGFISPLHF. Written as DNA, the CDR3 is TGCGCCAGCAGCCAAGCGGCAGGGTTTATTTCACCCCTCCACTTT.

The rearrangement links TRBV6-1 to TRBJ1-4, with TRBD1 identical over 12 bases. Germline V gene sequence: CDR1 MNHNS, CDR2 SASEGT. V shed 1 base, J shed 7 bases, and the junction held 1 base outside the gene matches. The CDR3 totals 15 residues. The CDR3 DNA sequence: TGTGCCAGCAGTGAAGGGGGACAGGGGGCTGAAAAACTGTTTTTT. Its protein product is CASSEGGQGAEKLFF.

The genes are TRBV7-3 and TRBJ2-1; TRBD2 aligns across 9 bases. The germline gives CDR1 SGHTA, CDR2 FQGTGA. There are 16 residues in the CDR3. The V segment lost 5 bases and the J segment 7 bases; nucleotides outside the gene matches: 12. The CDR3 reads CASSPAALAGFNEQFF. The CDR3 DNA reads as TGTGCCAGCAGCCCCGCGGCACTAGCGGGCTTTAATGAGCAGTTCTTC.

This chain joins TRBV10-3 and TRBJ1-2, with 8 bases identical to TRBD1. The V and J ends lost 5 bases and 3 bases, in that order; junction bases with no gene match: 2. CDR1 and CDR2 from the germline V gene are ENHRY and SYGVKD. The length of the CDR3 is 13 residues. CDR3: CAISQQGDYGYTF. The CDR3 DNA follows: TGTGCCATCAGTCAACAGGGGGACTATGGCTACACCTTC.